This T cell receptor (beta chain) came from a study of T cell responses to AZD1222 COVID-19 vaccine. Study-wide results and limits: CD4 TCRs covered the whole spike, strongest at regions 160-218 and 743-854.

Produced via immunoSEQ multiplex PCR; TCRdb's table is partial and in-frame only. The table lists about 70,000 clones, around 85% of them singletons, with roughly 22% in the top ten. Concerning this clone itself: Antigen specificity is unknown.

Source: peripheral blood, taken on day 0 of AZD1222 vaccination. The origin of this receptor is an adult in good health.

The CDR3 reads CASSSYFDRDYNSPLHF. The CDR3 DNA reads as TGCGCCAGCAGTTCCTATTTTGACAGGGACTATAATTCACCCCTCCACTTT. The chain is built from TRBV4-1 and TRBJ1-6; TRBD1 agrees at 7 bases. V trimming: 6 bases; J trimming: 3 bases; junction bases outside the gene matches: 11. The CDR3 has 17 residues. From germline, CDR1 is MGHRA and CDR2 YSYEKL.